This T cell receptor (beta chain) came from a study of blood T cells in healthy people across ages. Study information: Through template switching, about one barcoded beta molecule was captured per two T cells, as measured in model experiments. Broader study findings: Across the age range, TCR beta diversity per million T cells fell in a roughly linear way.

Details on this clonotype: Its antigen is still unknown.

Total RNA extracted from each sample amounted to at least 6 micrograms. Alongside a J-beta primer mix, a sample-barcoded 5' primer served in a second PCR lasting roughly 7 to 12 cycles. Each CDR3 protein is one row after TCRdb ran MiXCR on the 5' RACE reads. The data show hundreds of thousands of distinct CDR3 sequences, about 30% seen once. Germline loops: CDR1 LNHNV, CDR2 YYDKDF (reference sequence). V was pared by 0 bases and J by 2 bases, with 3 bases of the junction left unmatched. This CDR3 has 15 amino acids. The chain uses TRBV15 and TRBJ2-7; 8 nucleotides match TRBD1. The sequencing sample was made of blood. The TCR comes from a woman over 75 in good health. The CDR3 sequence: CATSRDRTGTYEQYF. DNA of the CDR3: TGTGCCACCAGCAGAGACCGGACAGGGACCTACGAGCAGTACTTC. Supplemented by reference TRBV15 and TRBJ2-7, the full variable domain reads DAMVIQNPRYQVTQFGKPVTLSCSQTLNHNVMYWYQQKSSQAPKLLFHYYDKDFNNEADTPDNFQSRRPNTSFCFLDIRSPGLGDTAMYLCATSRDRTGTYEQYFGPGTRLTVT.